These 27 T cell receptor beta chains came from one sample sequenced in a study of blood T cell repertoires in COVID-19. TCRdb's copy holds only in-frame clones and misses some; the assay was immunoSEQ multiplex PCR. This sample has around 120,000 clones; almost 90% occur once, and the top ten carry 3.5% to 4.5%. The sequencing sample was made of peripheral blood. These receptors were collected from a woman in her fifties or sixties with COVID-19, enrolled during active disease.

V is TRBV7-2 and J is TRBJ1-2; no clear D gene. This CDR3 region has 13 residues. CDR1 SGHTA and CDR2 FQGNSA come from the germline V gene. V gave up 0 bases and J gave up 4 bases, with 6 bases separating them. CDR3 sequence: CASSLARGYGYTF. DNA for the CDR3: TGTGCCAGCAGCTTAGCGCGCGGCTATGGCTACACCTTC.

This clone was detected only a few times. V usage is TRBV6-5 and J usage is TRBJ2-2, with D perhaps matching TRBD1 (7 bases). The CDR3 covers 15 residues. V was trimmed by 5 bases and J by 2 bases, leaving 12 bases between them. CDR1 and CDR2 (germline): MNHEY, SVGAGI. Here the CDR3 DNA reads TGTGCCAGCAGTATTGGAGGGGGCAACACCGGGGAGCTGTTTTTT. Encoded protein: CASSIGGGNTGELFF.

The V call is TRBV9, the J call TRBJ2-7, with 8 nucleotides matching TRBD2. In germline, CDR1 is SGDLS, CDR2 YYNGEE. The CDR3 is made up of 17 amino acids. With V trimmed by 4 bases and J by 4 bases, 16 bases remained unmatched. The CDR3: CASSPGDDGSGAYEQYF. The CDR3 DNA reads TGTGCCAGCAGCCCCGGAGACGACGGTAGCGGGGCGTACGAGCAGTACTTC. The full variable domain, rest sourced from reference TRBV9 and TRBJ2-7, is DSGVTQTPKHLITATGQRVTLRCSPRSGDLSVYWYQQSLDQGLQFLIQYYNGEERAKGNILERFSAQQFPDLHSELNLSSLELGDSALYFCASSPGDDGSGAYEQYFGPGTRLTVT.

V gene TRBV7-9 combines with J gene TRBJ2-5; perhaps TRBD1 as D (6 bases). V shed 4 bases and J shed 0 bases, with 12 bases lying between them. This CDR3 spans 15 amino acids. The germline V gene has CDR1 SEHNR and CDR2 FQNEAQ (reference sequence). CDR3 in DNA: TGTGCCAGCAGCTCAGGGGCTGTGTACCAAGAGACCCAGTACTTC. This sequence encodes CASSSGAVYQETQYF.

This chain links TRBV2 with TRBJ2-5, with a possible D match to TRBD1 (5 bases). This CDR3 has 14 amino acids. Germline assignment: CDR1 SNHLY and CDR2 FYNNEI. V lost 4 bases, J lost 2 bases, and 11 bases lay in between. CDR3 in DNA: TGTGCCAGCAGTGCGAGGACACTTCAAGAGACCCAGTACTTC. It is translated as CASSARTLQETQYF.

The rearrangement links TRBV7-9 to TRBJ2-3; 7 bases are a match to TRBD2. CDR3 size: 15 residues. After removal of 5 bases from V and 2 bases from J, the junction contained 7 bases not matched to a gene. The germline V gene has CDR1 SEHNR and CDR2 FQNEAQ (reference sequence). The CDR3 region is CASSDFGGVTDTQYF. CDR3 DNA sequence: TGTGCCAGCAGCGATTTTGGGGGGGTCACAGATACGCAGTATTTT. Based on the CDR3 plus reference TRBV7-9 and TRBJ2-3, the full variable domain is DTGVSQNPRHKITKRGQNVTFRCDPISEHNRLYWYRQTLGQGPEFLTYFQNEAQLEKSRLLSDRFSAERPKGSFSTLEIQRTEQGDSAMYLCASSDFGGVTDTQYFGPGTRLTVL.

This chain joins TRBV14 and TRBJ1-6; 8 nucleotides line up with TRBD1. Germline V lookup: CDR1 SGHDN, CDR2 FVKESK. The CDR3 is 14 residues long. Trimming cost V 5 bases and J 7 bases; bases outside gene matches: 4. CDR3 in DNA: TGTGCCAGCAGCTATACAGGGGGGAATTCACCCCTCCACTTT. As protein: CASSYTGGNSPLHF.

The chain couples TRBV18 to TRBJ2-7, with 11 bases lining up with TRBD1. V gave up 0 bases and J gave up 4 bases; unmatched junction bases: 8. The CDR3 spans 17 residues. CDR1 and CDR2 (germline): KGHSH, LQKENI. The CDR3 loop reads CASSPPIGQGAGYEQYF. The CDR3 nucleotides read TGTGCCAGCTCACCACCGATAGGACAGGGGGCCGGTTACGAGCAGTACTTC.

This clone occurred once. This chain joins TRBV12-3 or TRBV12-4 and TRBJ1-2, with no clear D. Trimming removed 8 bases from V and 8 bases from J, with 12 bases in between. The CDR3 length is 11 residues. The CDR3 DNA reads TGTGCCAGCCTGAGGCGTCGAGGCTACACCTTC. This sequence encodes CASLRRRGYTF.

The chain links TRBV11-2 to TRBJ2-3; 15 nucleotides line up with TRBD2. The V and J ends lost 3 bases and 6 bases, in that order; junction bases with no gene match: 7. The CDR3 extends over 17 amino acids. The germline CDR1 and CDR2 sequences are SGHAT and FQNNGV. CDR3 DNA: TGTGCCAGCAGCTTGGACGGACTAGCGGGGGGGTCGGATACGCAGTATTTT. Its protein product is CASSLDGLAGGSDTQYF. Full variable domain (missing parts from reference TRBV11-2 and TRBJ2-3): EAGVAQSPRYKIIEKRQSVAFWCNPISGHATLYWYQQILGQGPKLLIQFQNNGVVDDSQLPKDRFSAERLKGVDSTLKIQPAKLEDSAVYLCASSLDGLAGGSDTQYFGPGTRLTVL.

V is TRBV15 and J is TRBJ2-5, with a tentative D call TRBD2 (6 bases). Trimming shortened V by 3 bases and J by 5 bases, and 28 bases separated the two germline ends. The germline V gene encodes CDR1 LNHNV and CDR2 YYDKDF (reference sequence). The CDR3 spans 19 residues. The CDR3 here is CATSSTGLTGTWPGETQYF. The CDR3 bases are TGTGCCACCAGCAGCACAGGCCTTACCGGGACTTGGCCGGGCGAGACCCAGTACTTC.

CDR3 loop: CASSLAGMNTEAFF. The CDR3 nucleotides are TGTGCCAGCAGCTTAGCGGGCATGAACACTGAAGCTTTCTTT. The chain recombines TRBV7-2 with TRBJ1-1; D is unclear. The CDR3 has 14 residues. V gave up 0 bases and J gave up 0 bases, with 5 bases separating them. Germline-derived CDR1 and CDR2 are SGHTA and FQGNSA.

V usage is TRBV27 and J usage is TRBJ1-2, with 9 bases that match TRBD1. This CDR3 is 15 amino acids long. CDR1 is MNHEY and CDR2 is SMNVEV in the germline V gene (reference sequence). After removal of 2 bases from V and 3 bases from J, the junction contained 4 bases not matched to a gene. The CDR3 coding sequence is TGTGCCAGCAGTTTAGGACAGGGGCTAGACTATGGCTACACCTTC. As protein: CASSLGQGLDYGYTF.

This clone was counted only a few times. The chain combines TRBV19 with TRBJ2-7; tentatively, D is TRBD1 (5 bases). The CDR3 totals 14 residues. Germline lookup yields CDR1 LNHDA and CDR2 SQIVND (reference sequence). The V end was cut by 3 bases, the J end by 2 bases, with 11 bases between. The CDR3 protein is CASSIRRGPYEQYF. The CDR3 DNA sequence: TGTGCCAGTAGTATTCGAAGGGGCCCCTACGAGCAGTACTTC.

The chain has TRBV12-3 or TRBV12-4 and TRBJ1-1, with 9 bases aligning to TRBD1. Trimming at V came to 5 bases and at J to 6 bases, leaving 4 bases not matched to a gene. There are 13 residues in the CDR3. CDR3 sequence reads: CASSQDRGAEAFF. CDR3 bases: TGTGCCAGCAGTCAAGACAGGGGGGCTGAAGCTTTCTTT.

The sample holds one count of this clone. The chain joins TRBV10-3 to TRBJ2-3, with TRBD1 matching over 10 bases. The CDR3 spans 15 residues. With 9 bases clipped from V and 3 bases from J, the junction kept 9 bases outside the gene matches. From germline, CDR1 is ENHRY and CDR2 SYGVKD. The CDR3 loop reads CAINQPGQGTDTQYF. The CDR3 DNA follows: TGTGCCATAAACCAACCGGGACAGGGGACAGATACGCAGTATTTT.

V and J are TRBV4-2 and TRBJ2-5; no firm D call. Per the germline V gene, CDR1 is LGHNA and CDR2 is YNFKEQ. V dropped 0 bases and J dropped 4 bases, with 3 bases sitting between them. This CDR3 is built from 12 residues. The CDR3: CASSQDLETQYF. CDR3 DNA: TGTGCCAGCAGCCAAGATCTAGAGACCCAGTACTTC.

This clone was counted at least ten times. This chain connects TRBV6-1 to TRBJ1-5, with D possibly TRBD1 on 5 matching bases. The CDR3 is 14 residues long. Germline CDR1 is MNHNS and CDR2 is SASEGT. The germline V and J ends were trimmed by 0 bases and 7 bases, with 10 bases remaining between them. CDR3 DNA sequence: TGTGCCAGCAGTGAAGCGGGGAGGGGCCAGCCCCAGCATTTT. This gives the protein CASSEAGRGQPQHF.

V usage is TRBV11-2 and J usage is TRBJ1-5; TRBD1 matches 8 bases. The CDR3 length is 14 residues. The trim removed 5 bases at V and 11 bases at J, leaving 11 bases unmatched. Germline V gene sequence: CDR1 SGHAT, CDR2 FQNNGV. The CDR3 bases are TGTGCCAGCAGCCCCGGGACAGGTCCATCAGCCCAGCATTTT. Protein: CASSPGTGPSAQHF.

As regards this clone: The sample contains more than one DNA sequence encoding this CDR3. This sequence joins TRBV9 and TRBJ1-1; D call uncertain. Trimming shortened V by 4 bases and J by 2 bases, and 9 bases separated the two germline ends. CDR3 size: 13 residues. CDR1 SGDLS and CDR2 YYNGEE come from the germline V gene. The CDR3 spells CASSTTANTEAFF. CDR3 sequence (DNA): TGTGCCAGCAGCACAACCGCCAACACTGAAGCTTTCTTT.

CDR3 protein: CASSLWHNEQFF. The CDR3 nucleotides are TGCGCCAGCAGCTTGTGGCACAATGAGCAGTTCTTC. V is TRBV5-1 and J is TRBJ2-1; D unclear. The CDR3 runs 12 residues. The germline gives CDR1 SGHRS, CDR2 YFSETQ. V lost 1 base, J lost 5 bases, and 4 bases lay in between.

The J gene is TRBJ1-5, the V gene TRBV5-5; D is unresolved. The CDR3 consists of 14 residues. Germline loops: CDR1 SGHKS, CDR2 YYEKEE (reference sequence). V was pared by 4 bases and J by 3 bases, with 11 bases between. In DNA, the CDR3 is TGTGCCAGCAGCCCCGAAGCCCTCAATCAGCCCCAGCATTTT. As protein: CASSPEALNQPQHF. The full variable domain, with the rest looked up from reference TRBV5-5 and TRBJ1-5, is DAGVTQSPTHLIKTRGQQVTLRCSPISGHKSVSWYQQVLGQGPQFIFQYYEKEERGRGNFPDRFSARQFPNYSSELNVNALLLGDSALYLCASSPEALNQPQHFGDGTRLSIL.

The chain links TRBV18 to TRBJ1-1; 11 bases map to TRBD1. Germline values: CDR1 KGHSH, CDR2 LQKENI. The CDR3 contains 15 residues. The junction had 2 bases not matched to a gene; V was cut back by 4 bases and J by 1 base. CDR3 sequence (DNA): TGTGCCAGCTCACAGGGGACAGGGGGGAACACTGAAGCTTTCTTT. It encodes CASSQGTGGNTEAFF.

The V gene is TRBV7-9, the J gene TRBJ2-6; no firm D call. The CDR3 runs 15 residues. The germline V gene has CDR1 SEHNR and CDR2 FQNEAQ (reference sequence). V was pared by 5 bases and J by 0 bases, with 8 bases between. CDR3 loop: CASSPTYSGANVLTF. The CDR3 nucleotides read TGTGCCAGCAGCCCCACCTACTCTGGGGCCAACGTCCTGACTTTC.

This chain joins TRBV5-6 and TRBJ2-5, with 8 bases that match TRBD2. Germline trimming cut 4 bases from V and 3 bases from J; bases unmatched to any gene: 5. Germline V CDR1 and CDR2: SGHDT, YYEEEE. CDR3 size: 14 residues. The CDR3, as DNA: TGTGCCAGCAGCGTCGGGACTAGGGAAGAGACCCAGTACTTC. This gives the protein CASSVGTREETQYF.

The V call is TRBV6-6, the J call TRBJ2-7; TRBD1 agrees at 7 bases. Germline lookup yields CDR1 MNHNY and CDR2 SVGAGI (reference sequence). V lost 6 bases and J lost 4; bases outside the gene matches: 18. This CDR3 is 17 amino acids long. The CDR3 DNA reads TGTGCCAGCAGACGAGGATCCGACAGGGAAGGCGGGTACGAGCAGTACTTC. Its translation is CASRRGSDREGGYEQYF.

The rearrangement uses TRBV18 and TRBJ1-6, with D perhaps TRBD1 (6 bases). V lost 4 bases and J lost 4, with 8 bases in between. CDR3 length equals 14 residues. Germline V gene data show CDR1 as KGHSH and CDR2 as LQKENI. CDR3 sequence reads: CASSRDRYNSPLHF. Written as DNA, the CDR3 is TGTGCCAGCTCACGCGACAGGTATAATTCACCCCTCCACTTT.